This T cell receptor (beta chain) was found in a study of tumor and adjacent non-tumor tissue in lung cancer. A remark on this clonotype: What it binds is not known.

Study-wide points: Significantly higher TCR diversity was found in tumor than normal lung. Tumor repertoires had a smaller top 100 clone share than normal lung.

The library came from three nested PCR rounds adapted from ARM-PCR protocols. TCRdb recomputed calls from the multiplex PCR reads with MiXCR, one row per CDR3 protein. The sample records more than 70,000 distinct CDR3 sequences, about three fifths being singletons. The template was RNA from unsorted bulk tissue. Between August and November 2014, newly diagnosed, chemotherapy-naive lung cancer patients underwent thoracic surgery in China. Material for sequencing was lung tumor tissue. This receptor was taken from a man aged 70 or older with non-small cell lung cancer.

The CDR3 region is CASSPHSGGTQETQYF. Written as DNA, the CDR3 is TGTGCCAGCAGCCCACACAGCGGGGGGACTCAAGAGACCCAGTACTTC. The chain carries TRBV7-8 and TRBJ2-5, with TRBD2 matching over 9 bases. The germline V gene encodes CDR1 SGHVS and CDR2 FQNEAQ. The CDR3 sequence is 16 residues long. V shed 5 bases and J 2 bases; nucleotides not matched to a gene: 9.